This T cell receptor (beta chain) was identified during a study of identical twins. Template switching introduced a universal primer site, and the cDNA bore unique molecular identifiers. TCRdb independently ran MiXCR on the 5' RACE reads; one entry per CDR3 protein. This sample yields around 680,000 distinct CDR3 sequences, of which 8.6% are seen a single time; 0.75% to 1% belongs to the top ten. Study-wide results and limits: The study reached conclusions through statistical analysis that was cross-sectional, not following the same donors. Within monozygotic twins, out-of-frame TCR alpha sharing was underestimated by the models. Reduced insertions were recorded for abundant cord blood beta clonotypes, with no such pattern in memory repertoires.

This clonotype was detected ten times or more. Its antigen remains unknown. The CDR3 consists of 14 residues. Germline assignment: CDR1 SNHLY and CDR2 FYNNEI. With V trimmed by 4 bases and J by 6 bases, 8 bases remained unmatched. The same sample was also studied in work on yellow fever vaccine responses in identical twins.

Sequenced input: PBMCs. The V gene is TRBV2, the J gene TRBJ2-7; 8 bases map to TRBD1. The TCR was taken from a woman younger than 35 in good health. The DNA of the CDR3 is TGTGCCAGCAGTGGGATGAGACAGGGGACCGAGCAGTACTTC. The encoded protein is CASSGMRQGTEQYF.